Listed here are 7 T cell receptor beta chains from one sample, sequenced in a study of a mutant IDH1 vaccine in newly diagnosed glioma. Sequencing was performed with immunoSEQ multiplex PCR; in TCRdb, only in-frame clones are kept and a portion is missing. The top ten clones hold approximately 19% of a sample with roughly 30,000 clones, roughly 80% of them seen once. Their recognized antigens are unknown. As to time point: week 23, last vaccination. The study gave 300 ug of mutant IDH1 20-mer peptide per vaccine dose, with topical imiquimod. The sequencing used PBMCs, collected from a glioma patient whose treatment included an IDH1 peptide vaccine. The source of these receptors is a woman younger than 45 with glioma.

The V and J genes are TRBV9 and TRBJ1-1; D might be TRBD1 (6 bases). Germline V gene sequence: CDR1 SGDLS, CDR2 YYNGEE. The ends were cut back, 5 bases at V and 1 base at J, with 15 bases in the middle. The CDR3 loop spans 15 amino acids. In DNA, the CDR3 is TGTGCCAGCAGAGGGGGAACTGGATCGAACACTGAAGCTTTCTTT. Its translation is CASRGGTGSNTEAFF.

In this sample, this clone turned up once. V is TRBV18 and J is TRBJ1-1; possible D gene TRBD1, 5 bases. This CDR3 spans 14 amino acids. Germline CDR1 and CDR2: KGHSH and LQKENI. V was trimmed by 3 bases and J by 0 bases, leaving 8 bases between them. The CDR3 bases are TGTGCCAGCTCACCCGGGACTTTGAACACTGAAGCTTTCTTT. The encoded protein is CASSPGTLNTEAFF.

V and J are TRBV19 and TRBJ1-2; tentatively, D is TRBD1 (5 bases). In germline, CDR1 is LNHDA, CDR2 SQIVND (reference sequence). The V gene lost 5 bases and the J gene lost 6 bases, with 16 bases spanning the gap. The CDR3 spans 14 residues. CDR3 nucleotide sequence: TGTGCCAGTAGTCTCCGGCGGAGGGGCCATGGCTACACCTTC. Amino acids: CASSLRRRGHGYTF.

This chain joins TRBV19 and TRBJ1-2; possible D gene TRBD1, 6 bases. The length of the CDR3 is 13 residues. Trimming cost V 6 bases and J 1 base, with 9 bases left between them. CDR1 LNHDA and CDR2 SQIVND come from the germline V gene (reference sequence). The CDR3 DNA reads as TGTGCCAGTAGCCGGACAGATAACTATGGCTACACCTTC. It specifies CASSRTDNYGYTF. Drawing the rest from reference TRBV19 and TRBJ1-2, the complete variable domain is DGGITQSPKYLFRKEGQNVTLSCEQNLNHDAMYWYRQDPGQGLRLIYYSQIVNDFQKGDIAEGYSVSREKKESFPLTVTSAQKNPTAFYLCASSRTDNYGYTFGSGTRLTVV.

The chain uses TRBV9 and TRBJ1-2; possibly TRBD1 for D (5 bases). V was cut by 0 bases and J by 8 bases, with 14 bases left in between. Germline CDR1 is SGDLS and CDR2 is YYNGEE. The CDR3 has 14 amino acids. Here the CDR3 reads CASSVAGHPRGYTF. CDR3 bases: TGTGCCAGCAGCGTAGCCGGACACCCGAGGGGCTACACCTTC.

This clone was counted a single time. The CDR3 DNA reads as TGTGCCAGCAGTTCATTGACTAGCGGGGGCGTGTACCAAGAGACCCAGTACTTC. The encoded protein is CASSSLTSGGVYQETQYF. The rearrangement links TRBV27 to TRBJ2-5; 12 nucleotides match TRBD2. Germline values: CDR1 MNHEY, CDR2 SMNVEV (reference sequence). This CDR3 region has 18 residues. V trimming: 4 bases; J trimming: 0 bases; junction bases outside the gene matches: 9.

The chain carries TRBV9 and TRBJ1-3; 9 bases are a match to TRBD1. The CDR3 covers 16 residues. V trimming: 3 bases; J trimming: 3 bases; junction bases outside the gene matches: 7. Germline V gene data show CDR1 as SGDLS and CDR2 as YYNGEE. CDR3 protein: CASSARQGGSGNTIYF. CDR3 nucleotides: TGTGCCAGCAGCGCCCGACAGGGGGGGAGTGGAAACACCATATATTTT.